The 17 T cell receptor beta chains reported below all come from one sample, sequenced in a study of cytomegalovirus exposure and HLA in healthy donors. The PCR had 60 Vbeta and 13 Jbeta primers. The data were produced by immunoSEQ multiplex PCR, yet TCRdb's version contains in-frame clones alone and is incomplete. Of about 150,000 clones listed, around 75% are singletons. The material sequenced was PBMCs. All receptors derive from a male donor in good health and CMV-seronegative.

This clone appeared once. The chain combines TRBV7-2 with TRBJ2-7, with 9 nucleotides matching TRBD2. This CDR3 has 17 residues. Germline V CDR1 and CDR2: SGHTA, FQGNSA. V gave up 4 bases and J gave up 0 bases; unmatched junction bases: 10. The CDR3 loop reads CASSSGGLAGFSYEQYF. For the CDR3, the DNA is TGTGCCAGCAGCTCGGGGGGGCTAGCGGGATTCTCCTACGAGCAGTACTTC.

The genes are TRBV30 and TRBJ2-3, with TRBD2 matching 10 bases. With V trimmed by 3 bases and J by 0 bases, 9 bases remained unmatched. Germline V gene data show CDR1 as GTSNPN and CDR2 as SVGIG (reference sequence). The CDR3 is 17 amino acids. CDR3 residues: CAWSRGLALVSTDTQYF. DNA of the CDR3: TGTGCCTGGAGCCGGGGACTAGCGCTTGTTAGCACAGATACGCAGTATTTT.

This chain uses TRBV9 with TRBJ2-1, with a weak D call TRBD1 (6 bases). The germline V and J ends were trimmed by 2 bases and 0 bases, with 9 bases remaining between them. Germline CDR1 is SGDLS and CDR2 is YYNGEE. The CDR3 covers 15 residues. For the CDR3, the DNA is TGTGCCAGCAGCGTTGTGGGGGCCTCCTACAATGAGCAGTTCTTC. Residues: CASSVVGASYNEQFF.

J is TRBJ2-1 and V is TRBV28; D gene ambiguous. Per germline, CDR1 MDHEN and CDR2 SYDVKM. V was shortened by 4 bases and J by 5 bases, with 9 bases between the two germline ends. This CDR3 is 13 amino acids long. The CDR3 sequence: CASSWAINNEQFF. CDR3 sequence (DNA): TGTGCCAGCAGTTGGGCCATAAACAATGAGCAGTTCTTC.

The V and J genes are TRBV7-9 and TRBJ2-7; 14 bases fit TRBD2. The length of the CDR3 is 17 residues. Per the germline V gene, CDR1 is SEHNR and CDR2 is FQNEAQ (reference sequence). V shed 1 base, J shed 0 bases, and the junction held 2 bases outside the gene matches. CDR3 residues: CASSLGGTSGSSYEQYF. CDR3 nucleotide sequence: TGTGCCAGCAGCTTAGGCGGGACTAGCGGGAGCTCCTACGAGCAGTACTTC.

This chain uses TRBV29-1 with TRBJ2-7, with 9 bases aligning to TRBD1. CDR3 length: 12 amino acids. Germline V gene lookup returns CDR1 SQVTM and CDR2 ANQGSEA. Trimming took 7 bases from V and 4 from J; bases not matched to a gene: 5. The CDR3 DNA follows: TGCAGCGCTGGGACAGGGATTTACGAGCAGTACTTC. This translates into CSAGTGIYEQYF.

This clone appeared a single time. This chain links TRBV7-3 with TRBJ2-4; 9 nucleotides agree with TRBD2. The CDR3 runs to 16 residues. V shed 0 bases and J 5 bases; nucleotides not matched to a gene: 5. The germline gives CDR1 SGHTA, CDR2 FQGTGA. CDR3 residues: CASSLTSSGSENIQYF. The CDR3 DNA follows: TGTGCCAGCAGCTTAACTAGTAGCGGGAGCGAAAACATTCAGTACTTC.

The V call is TRBV5-8, the J call TRBJ2-7; TRBD1 matches at 8 bases. V shed 2 bases and J 9 bases; nucleotides not matched to a gene: 10. Germline-derived CDR1 and CDR2 are SGHTS and YDEGEE. The CDR3 contains 14 residues. CDR3 nucleotides: TGTGCCAGCAGCTTAGGACAGGGTACATCCGGGCAGTACTTC. Translating it yields CASSLGQGTSGQYF. The full variable domain, its missing parts supplied by reference TRBV5-8 and TRBJ2-7, is EAGVTQSPTHLIKTRGQQATLRCSPISGHTSVYWYQQALGLGLQFLLWYDEGEERNRGNFPPRFSGRQFPNYSSELNVNALELEDSALYLCASSLGQGTSGQYFGPGTRLTVT.

The J gene is TRBJ2-7, the V gene TRBV7-2; 10 bases line up with TRBD1. The CDR3 has 17 residues. CDR1 is SGHTA and CDR2 is FQGNSA in the germline V gene. J gave up 1 base and V 1 base, and 7 bases lay outside the gene matches. DNA of the CDR3: TGTGCCAGCAGCTTAGTGGTAGGGACAGGGGTGTCCTACGAGCAGTACTTC. Amino acid sequence: CASSLVVGTGVSYEQYF. Filled out from reference TRBV7-2 and TRBJ2-7, the complete variable domain reads GAGVSQSPSNKVTEKGKDVELRCDPISGHTALYWYRQSLGQGLEFLIYFQGNSAPDKSGLPSDRFSAERTGGSVSTLTIQRTQQEDSAVYLCASSLVVGTGVSYEQYFGPGTRLTVT.

The genes are TRBV4-1 and TRBJ2-7; 8 bases line up with TRBD1. The ends lost 6 bases at V and 6 bases at J; junction bases unmatched: 16. The CDR3 is made up of 16 amino acids. Germline values: CDR1 MGHRA, CDR2 YSYEKL. The CDR3 protein is CASRLAPTGAAGEQYF. The CDR3, as DNA: TGCGCCAGCAGACTCGCCCCGACAGGGGCAGCGGGCGAGCAGTACTTC.

The CDR3 DNA follows: TGTGCCAGCAGCTTAGCGAGGGGACTGGCGGACTCGAACACCGGGGAGCTGTTTTTT. It is translated as CASSLARGLADSNTGELFF. J is TRBJ2-2 and V is TRBV7-9; the D gene is possibly TRBD2 (6 bases). V was trimmed by 0 bases and J by 0 bases, leaving 17 bases between them. Germline V gene data show CDR1 as SEHNR and CDR2 as FQNEAQ (reference sequence). The CDR3 extends over 19 amino acids.

The rearrangement joins TRBV19 to TRBJ2-2, with TRBD2 matching over 10 bases. Germline CDR1 is LNHDA and CDR2 is SQIVND (reference sequence). The CDR3 totals 16 residues. J lost 5 bases, V lost 6 bases, and 9 bases had no gene match. The CDR3 is CASRLLAGLRTGELFF. The DNA for the CDR3 is TGTGCCAGTAGATTACTAGCGGGGCTGAGAACCGGGGAGCTGTTTTTT.

This clone was observed once. V usage is TRBV7-8 and J usage is TRBJ1-4; a weak D match, TRBD1 (6 bases). CDR1 is SGHVS and CDR2 is FQNEAQ in the germline V gene. Trimming removed 9 bases from V and 7 bases from J, with 9 bases in between. The CDR3 runs 11 residues. The CDR3 DNA follows: TGTGCCAGTCAACAGGGTGAAAAACTGTTTTTT. Amino acid sequence: CASQQGEKLFF.

This clone was counted a few times. The chain couples TRBV11-2 to TRBJ2-7; 7 bases match TRBD1. Germline V gene lookup returns CDR1 SGHAT and CDR2 FQNNGV. The CDR3 loop spans 16 amino acids. V was clipped by 0 bases and J by 2 bases; unmatched bases: 7. DNA of the CDR3: TGTGCCAGCAGCTTAGACAGGGGGTACCCCGCCTACGAGCAGTACTTC. Translated, it gives CASSLDRGYPAYEQYF.

The V and J genes are TRBV23-1 and TRBJ2-7, with 7 bases that match TRBD1. TRBV23-1 is an open reading frame, and its role is uncertain. This CDR3 spans 17 amino acids. Trimming removed 1 base from V and 3 bases from J; junction bases left unmatched: 12. The DNA of the CDR3 is TGCGCCAGCAGTCAATTAAACCCTAACAGGGGCCTCTACGAGCAGTACTTC. Translating gives CASSQLNPNRGLYEQYF.

The V call is TRBV28, the J call TRBJ2-5; D remains unclear. V was clipped by 4 bases and J by 2 bases, with 8 bases between them. This CDR3 comprises 13 residues. Germline lookup yields CDR1 MDHEN and CDR2 SYDVKM. The DNA for the CDR3 is TGTGCCAGCAGTTCCCTAGTGCAAGAGACCCAGTACTTC. Translated: CASSSLVQETQYF. The whole variable domain, filled in from reference TRBV28 and TRBJ2-5, reads DVKVTQSSRYLVKRTGEKVFLECVQDMDHENMFWYRQDPGLGLRLIYFSYDVKMKEKGDIPEGYSVSREKKERFSLILESASTNQTSMYLCASSSLVQETQYFGPGTRLLVL.

This clone showed up just once. V usage is TRBV5-1 and J usage is TRBJ2-3; no clear D gene. Germline values: CDR1 SGHRS, CDR2 YFSETQ. The V end lost 4 bases, the J end lost 4 bases, and 13 bases lay between the germline ends. The CDR3 has 14 amino acids. Written as DNA, the CDR3 is TGCGCCAGCAGCCCCGTCGCCGGGTCAGATACGCAGTATTTT. Translation gives CASSPVAGSDTQYF.